This T cell receptor beta chain was retrieved from a study of cytomegalovirus exposure and HLA in healthy donors. The CDR3 totals 16 residues. Germline loops: CDR1 SGHDN, CDR2 FVKESK. Trimming pared 4 bases from V and 0 bases from J, leaving 13 bases between. Primers: 60 Vbeta forward and 13 Jbeta reverse. Assay used: immunoSEQ multiplex PCR; TCRdb lists only in-frame clones, some missing. The table has about 150,000 clones, almost 80% seen once; the top ten hold about 1.5%. Study-wide results and caveats: Immune exposure information comprised only CMV serostatus. Sequencing likely produced, as an artifact, a cluster of highly shared sequence variants.

Concerning this clone itself: Its antigen is currently unknown.

The sample consisted of PBMCs. The rearrangement joins TRBV14 to TRBJ2-1; D possibly corresponds to TRBD1 (6 bases). The receptor was isolated from a male donor in good health and CMV-seronegative. The CDR3: CASSPPGASSYNEQFF. For the CDR3, the DNA is TGTGCCAGCAGCCCCCCAGGGGCCAGCTCCTACAATGAGCAGTTCTTC.